One and the same sample provided the 6 T cell receptor beta chains below, sequenced in a study of identical twins. TCRdb passed the 5' RACE reads through MiXCR, listing each CDR3 protein once. The sample consists of roughly 770,000 distinct CDR3 sequences, about 20% of them appearing once. Separately, the same data were catalogued under a study of T cells expressing NK-cell markers.

Input material: PBMCs. Source of these receptors: a young woman in good health.

The CDR3 region has the DNA TGTGCCTGGAGCGGGTTTTTCGGGACGTCCACAGATACGCAGTATTTT. Encoded protein: CAWSGFFGTSTDTQYF. V usage is TRBV30 and J usage is TRBJ2-3, with D perhaps given as TRBD1 or TRBD2 (5 bases each). In germline, CDR1 is GTSNPN, CDR2 SVGIG (reference sequence). The CDR3 sequence is 16 residues long. Trimming stripped 3 bases from V and 2 bases from J, with 18 bases between.

This clonotype has more than one count but fewer than ten. This chain connects TRBV12-3 or TRBV12-4 to TRBJ1-2, with D tentatively TRBD1 (6 bases). The CDR3 is 12 residues long. V shed 4 bases and J shed 7 bases, with 10 bases lying between them. The CDR3: CASSSTRGGYTF. CDR3 coding DNA: TGTGCCAGCAGTTCCACCAGGGGTGGCTACACCTTC.

This rearrangement joins TRBV12-3 or TRBV12-4 to TRBJ2-7, with a weak D call TRBD1 (5 bases). Trimming cost V 4 bases and J 5 bases, with 12 bases left between them. CDR3 size: 13 residues. For the CDR3, the DNA is TGTGCCAGCAGTTCGGACACCCGGGACGAGCAGTACTTC. As protein: CASSSDTRDEQYF.

This clonotype came up a few times. The gene calls are TRBV20-1 and TRBJ2-1, with 10 nucleotides matching TRBD2. V dropped 8 bases and J dropped 6; count of bases not matched to a gene: 10. The CDR3 sequence is 14 residues long. Germline-derived CDR1 and CDR2 are DFQATT and SNEGSKA (reference sequence). In DNA form, the CDR3 reads TGCAGTCTATTTGGGACTAGCGCGTTCAATGAGCAGTTCTTC. This encodes CSLFGTSAFNEQFF.

V and J are TRBV10-3 and TRBJ2-6; maybe TRBD1 (5 bases). The CDR3 extends over 16 amino acids. With 0 bases removed from V and 2 bases from J, the gap between germline ends came to 8 bases. Germline V lookup: CDR1 ENHRY, CDR2 SYGVKD. DNA for the CDR3: TGTGCCATCAGTGAGTCAATGACAGCTGGGGCCAACGTCCTGACTTTC. It is translated as CAISESMTAGANVLTF.

The chain couples TRBV20-1 to TRBJ2-7; D is unresolved. The length of the CDR3 is 13 residues. V was shortened by 5 bases and J by 2 bases, with 13 bases between the two germline ends. Per the germline V gene, CDR1 is DFQATT and CDR2 is SNEGSKA (reference sequence). Here the CDR3 DNA reads TGCAGTGCTCAGAGCGCGGCCCCCTACGAGCAGTACTTC. Encoded protein: CSAQSAAPYEQYF.